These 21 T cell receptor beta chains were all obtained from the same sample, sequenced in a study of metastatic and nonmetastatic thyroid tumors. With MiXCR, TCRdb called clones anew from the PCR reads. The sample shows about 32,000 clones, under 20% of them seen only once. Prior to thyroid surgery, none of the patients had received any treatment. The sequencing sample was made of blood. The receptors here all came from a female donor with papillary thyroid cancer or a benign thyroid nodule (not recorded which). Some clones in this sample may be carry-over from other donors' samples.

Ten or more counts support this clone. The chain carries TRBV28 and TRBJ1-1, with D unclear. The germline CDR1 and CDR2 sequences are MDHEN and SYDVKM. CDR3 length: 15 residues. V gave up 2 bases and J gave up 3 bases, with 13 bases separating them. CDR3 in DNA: TGTGCCAGCAGTTTAGAAGCTCTCTCAGACACTGAAGCTTTCTTT. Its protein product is CASSLEALSDTEAFF.

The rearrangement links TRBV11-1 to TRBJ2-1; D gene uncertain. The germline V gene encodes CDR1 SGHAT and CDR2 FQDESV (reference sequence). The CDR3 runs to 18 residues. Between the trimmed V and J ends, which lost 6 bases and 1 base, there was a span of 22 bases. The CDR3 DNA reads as TGTGCCAGCAGGTCGCGGCTGGAGTTCTTCTATTCCTACAATGAGCAGTTCTTC. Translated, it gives CASRSRLEFFYSYNEQFF.

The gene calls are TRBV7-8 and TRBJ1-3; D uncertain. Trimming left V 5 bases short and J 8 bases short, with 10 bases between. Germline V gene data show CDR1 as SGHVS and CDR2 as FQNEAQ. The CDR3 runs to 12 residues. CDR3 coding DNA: TGTGCCAGCAGCCCGCATGAGGACACCATATATTTT. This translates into CASSPHEDTIYF.

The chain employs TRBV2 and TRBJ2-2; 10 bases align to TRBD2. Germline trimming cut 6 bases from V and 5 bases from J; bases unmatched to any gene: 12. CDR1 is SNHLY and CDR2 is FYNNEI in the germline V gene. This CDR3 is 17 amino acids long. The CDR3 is CASSETLAGAETGELFF. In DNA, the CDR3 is TGTGCCAGCAGCGAAACCCTAGCGGGGGCGGAGACCGGGGAGCTGTTTTTT.

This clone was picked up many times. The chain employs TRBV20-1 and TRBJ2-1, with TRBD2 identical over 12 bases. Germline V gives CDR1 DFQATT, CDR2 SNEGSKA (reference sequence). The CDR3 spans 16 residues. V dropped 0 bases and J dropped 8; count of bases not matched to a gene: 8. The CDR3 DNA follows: TGCAGTGCTAGAGATCTCGGACTAGCGGGGTTGGATGAGCAGTTCTTC. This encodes CSARDLGLAGLDEQFF.

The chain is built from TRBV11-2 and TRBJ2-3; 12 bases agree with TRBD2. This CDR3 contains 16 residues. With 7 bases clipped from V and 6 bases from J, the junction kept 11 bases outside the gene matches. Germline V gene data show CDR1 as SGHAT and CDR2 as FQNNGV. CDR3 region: CASISRTSGVFDTQYF. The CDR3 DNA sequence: TGTGCCAGCATCTCCCGGACTAGCGGGGTGTTCGATACGCAGTATTTT.

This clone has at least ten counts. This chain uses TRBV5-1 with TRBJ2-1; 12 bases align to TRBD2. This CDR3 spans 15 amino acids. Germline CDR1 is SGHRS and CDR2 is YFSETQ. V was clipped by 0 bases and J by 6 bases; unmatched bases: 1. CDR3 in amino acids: CASSLGTSGINEQFF. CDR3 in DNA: TGCGCCAGCAGCTTGGGGACTAGCGGGATCAATGAGCAGTTCTTC.

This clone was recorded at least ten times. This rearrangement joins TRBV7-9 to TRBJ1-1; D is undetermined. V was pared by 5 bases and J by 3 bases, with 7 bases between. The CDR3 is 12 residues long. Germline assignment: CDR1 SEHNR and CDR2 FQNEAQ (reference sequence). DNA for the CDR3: TGTGCCAGCAGCCCTCCGGACACTGAAGCTTTCTTT. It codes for CASSPPDTEAFF. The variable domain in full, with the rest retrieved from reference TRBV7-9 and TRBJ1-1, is DTGVSQNPRHKITKRGQNVTFRCDPISEHNRLYWYRQTLGQGPEFLTYFQNEAQLEKSRLLSDRFSAERPKGSFSTLEIQRTEQGDSAMYLCASSPPDTEAFFGQGTRLTVV.

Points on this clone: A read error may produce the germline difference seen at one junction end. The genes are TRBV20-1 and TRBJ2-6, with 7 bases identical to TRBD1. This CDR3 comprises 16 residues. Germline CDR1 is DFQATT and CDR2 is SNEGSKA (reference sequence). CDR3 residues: CSARTGGASGANALTF. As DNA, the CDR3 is TGCAGTGCACGGACAGGTGGCGCGTCTGGGGCCAACGCCCTGACTTTC.

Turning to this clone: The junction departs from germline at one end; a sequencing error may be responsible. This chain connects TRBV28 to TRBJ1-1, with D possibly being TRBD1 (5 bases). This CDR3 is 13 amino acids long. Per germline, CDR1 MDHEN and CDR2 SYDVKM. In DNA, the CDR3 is TGTGCCAGCAGTTCTACCCGGGACTCCGAAGCTCTCTTT. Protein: CASSSTRDSEALF.

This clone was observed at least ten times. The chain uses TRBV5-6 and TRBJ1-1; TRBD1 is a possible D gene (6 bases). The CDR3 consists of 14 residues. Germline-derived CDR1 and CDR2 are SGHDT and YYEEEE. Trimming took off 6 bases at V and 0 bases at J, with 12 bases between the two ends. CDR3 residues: CASISWTVNTEAFF. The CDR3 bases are TGTGCCAGCATCTCCTGGACAGTGAACACTGAAGCTTTCTTT. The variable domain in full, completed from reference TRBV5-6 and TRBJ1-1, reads DAGVTQSPTHLIKTRGQQVTLRCSPKSGHDTVSWYQQALGQGPQFIFQYYEEEERQRGNFPDRFSGHQFPNYSSELNVNALLLGDSALYLCASISWTVNTEAFFGQGTRLTVV.

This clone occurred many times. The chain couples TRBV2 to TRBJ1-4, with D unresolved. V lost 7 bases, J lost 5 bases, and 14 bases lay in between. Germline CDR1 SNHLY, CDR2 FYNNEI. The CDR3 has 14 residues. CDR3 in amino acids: CASKEGRSNEKLFF. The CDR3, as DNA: TGTGCCAGCAAAGAAGGCAGATCCAATGAAAAACTGTTTTTT.

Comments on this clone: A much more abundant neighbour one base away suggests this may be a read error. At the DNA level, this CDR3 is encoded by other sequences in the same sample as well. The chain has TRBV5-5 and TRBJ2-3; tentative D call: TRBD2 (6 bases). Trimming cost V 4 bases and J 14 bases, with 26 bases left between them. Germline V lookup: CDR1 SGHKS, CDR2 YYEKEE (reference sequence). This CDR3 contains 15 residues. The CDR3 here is CASSVGSGGLRKGYF. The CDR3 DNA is TGTGCCAGCAGCGTAGGCAGTGGGGGGTTAAGAAAAGGGTATTTT.

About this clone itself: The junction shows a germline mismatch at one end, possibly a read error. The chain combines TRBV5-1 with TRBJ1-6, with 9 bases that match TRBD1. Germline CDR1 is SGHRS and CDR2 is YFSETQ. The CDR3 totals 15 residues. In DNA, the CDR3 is TGCGCCAGCCCCGAAGACAGGGGGGCTCGTTCACCCATCCACTTT. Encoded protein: CASPEDRGARSPIHF. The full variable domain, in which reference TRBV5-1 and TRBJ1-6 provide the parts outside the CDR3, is KAGVTQTPRYLIKTRGQQVTLSCSPISGHRSVSWYQQTPGQGLQFLFEYFSETQRNKGNFPGRFSGRQFSNSRSEMNVSTLELGDSALYLCASPEDRGARSPIHFGNGTRLTVT.

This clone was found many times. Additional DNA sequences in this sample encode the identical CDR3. CDR3 in amino acids: CSARGDLAFF. DNA of the CDR3: TGCAGTGCTAGGGGCGACTTGGCGTTCTTC. V usage is TRBV20-1 and J usage is TRBJ2-1; D ambiguous. The CDR3 totals 10 residues. CDR1 is DFQATT, CDR2 SNEGSKA, per germline (reference sequence). V lost 3 bases, J lost 15 bases, and 12 bases lay in between.

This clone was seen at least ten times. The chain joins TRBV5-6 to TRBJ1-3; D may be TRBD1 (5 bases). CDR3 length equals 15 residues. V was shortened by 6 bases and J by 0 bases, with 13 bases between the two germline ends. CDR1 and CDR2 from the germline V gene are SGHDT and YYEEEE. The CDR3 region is CASKNRGGSGNTIYF. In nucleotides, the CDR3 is TGTGCCAGCAAAAACCGGGGGGGCTCTGGAAACACCATATATTTT.

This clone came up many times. CDR3 region: CASSVAGLPTYGYTF. CDR3 nucleotide sequence: TGTGCCAGCAGCGTAGCAGGGCTGCCCACCTATGGCTACACCTTC. The chain couples TRBV9 to TRBJ1-2, with a possible D match to TRBD1 (5 bases). The V gene lost 0 bases and the J gene lost 4 bases, with 13 bases spanning the gap. The CDR3 totals 15 residues. Germline V gives CDR1 SGDLS, CDR2 YYNGEE.

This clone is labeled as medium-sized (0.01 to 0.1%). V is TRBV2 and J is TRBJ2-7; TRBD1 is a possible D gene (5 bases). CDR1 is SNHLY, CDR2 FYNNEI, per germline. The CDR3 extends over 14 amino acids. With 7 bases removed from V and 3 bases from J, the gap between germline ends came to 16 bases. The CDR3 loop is CASKTATADYEQYF. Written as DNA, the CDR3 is TGTGCCAGCAAAACGGCGACAGCAGACTACGAGCAGTACTTC.

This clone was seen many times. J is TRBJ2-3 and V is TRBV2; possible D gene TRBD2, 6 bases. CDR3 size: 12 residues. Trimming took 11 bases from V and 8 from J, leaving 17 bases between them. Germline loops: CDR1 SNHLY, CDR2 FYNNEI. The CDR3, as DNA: TGTGCCGGAGGGAAGCGCGGCGGTACGCAGTATTTT. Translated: CAGGKRGGTQYF.

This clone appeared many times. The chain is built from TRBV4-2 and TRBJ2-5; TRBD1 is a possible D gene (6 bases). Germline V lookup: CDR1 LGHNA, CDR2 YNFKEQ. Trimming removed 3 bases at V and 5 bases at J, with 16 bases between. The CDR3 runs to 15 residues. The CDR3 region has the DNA TGTGCCAGCAGCCAGAATACAGGGCGAGGCGAGACCCAGTACTTC. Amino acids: CASSQNTGRGETQYF.

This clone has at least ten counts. CDR3 residues: CASSQAGQGSYNEQFF. CDR3 nucleotide sequence: TGCGCCAGCAGCCAGGCGGGACAGGGCTCTTATAATGAGCAGTTCTTC. The V and J genes are TRBV5-1 and TRBJ2-1; TRBD1 matches at 9 bases. Germline CDR1 is SGHRS and CDR2 is YFSETQ. With 4 bases clipped from V and 7 bases from J, the junction kept 12 bases outside the gene matches. The CDR3 extends over 16 amino acids.